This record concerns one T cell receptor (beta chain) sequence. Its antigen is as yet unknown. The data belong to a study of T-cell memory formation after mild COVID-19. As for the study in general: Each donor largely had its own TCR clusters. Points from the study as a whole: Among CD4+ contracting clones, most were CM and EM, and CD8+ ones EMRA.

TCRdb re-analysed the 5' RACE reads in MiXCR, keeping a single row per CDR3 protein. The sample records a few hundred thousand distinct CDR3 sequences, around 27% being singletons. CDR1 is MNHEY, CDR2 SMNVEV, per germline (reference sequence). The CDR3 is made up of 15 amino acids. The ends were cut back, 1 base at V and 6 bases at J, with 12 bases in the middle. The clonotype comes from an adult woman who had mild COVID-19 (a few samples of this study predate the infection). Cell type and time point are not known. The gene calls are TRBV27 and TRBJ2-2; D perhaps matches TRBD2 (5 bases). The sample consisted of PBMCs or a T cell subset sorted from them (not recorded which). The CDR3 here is CASSLLRDEPGELFF. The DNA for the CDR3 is TGTGCCAGCAGTTTATTGAGGGATGAACCCGGGGAGCTGTTTTTT.